This TCR beta chain was sequenced during a study of blood T cell repertoires in COVID-19. Study at large: T cells, B-cell-depleted T cells, or PBMCs provided the cDNA or gDNA that served as material.

Sequencing used immunoSEQ multiplex PCR; TCRdb keeps in-frame clones, though not all of them. The repertoire has some 220,000 clones, approximately 90% of them found once; the top ten carry about an eighth. The CDR3 is made up of 15 amino acids. CDR1 and CDR2 from the germline V gene are KGHDR and SFDVKD. Trimming cost V 1 base and J 6 bases, with 13 bases left between them. The rearrangement uses TRBV24-1 and TRBJ2-3, with D maybe TRBD2 (5 bases). The sequence came from a young woman who had recovered from COVID-19. Input material: peripheral blood. CDR3 in amino acids: CATSDLEWELDTQYF. As DNA, the CDR3 is TGTGCCACCAGTGATTTAGAGTGGGAGCTGGATACGCAGTATTTT.